One sample yielded the 20 T cell receptor delta chains listed below, sequenced in a study of γδ T cells in repeated Plasmodium falciparum infection (dated by TCRdb to the early 2020s). The library was generated by multiplex PCR. This sample was sequenced with an Illumina MiSeq. Identical DNA sequences were merged into single rows after TCRdb reprocessed the public reads with CATT. Counted in this sample were 75,000 to 95,000 delta-chain clones; more than 0.85% of them appeared once. Clones ranked in the top ten supply just under 10% of the sample. Vgamma9/Vdelta2+ and Vdelta2-negative gammadelta T cell populations were flow-sorted from peripheral blood mononuclear cells for bulk TCR repertoire analysis. Material for sequencing was gamma-delta T cells from blood. The receptor source for this set is a pool of human donors (malaria-infected and uninfected, not separated).

A note on this clone: The translation of this DNA and the TCRdb protein of a much larger clone differ at residue 11, probably owing to a read error; the protein shown here is translated from the DNA. The chain joins TRDV2 to TRDJ1; the D is unclear. Because TCRdb records no J gene, it was assigned here through a match of the DNA to germline. Germline assignment: CDR1 GEAIGNYY and CDR2 EKD. The CDR3 is 14 amino acids. The CDR3 loop is CACDPLVSADRLIF. The CDR3 nucleotides are TGTGCCTGTGACCCATTGGTGTCAGCCGATAGACTCATCTTT.

This clone showed up many times. For this DNA, TCRdb reports the protein of a much larger clone, which diverges at residue 11, most likely from a read error; the protein presented here is translated directly from the DNA. J is TRDJ1 and V is TRDV1, with 8 bases aligning to TRDD3. Trimming took 1 base from V and 4 from J; bases not matched to a gene: 11. The V gene's germline CDR1 is TSWWSYY and CDR2 QGS. The CDR3 consists of 17 residues. The CDR3 reads CALGEPSHLGELDKLIF. CDR3 nucleotide sequence: TGTGCTCTTGGGGAACCCTCCCACCTGGGGGAGCTCGATAAACTCATCTTT.

This clone was seen a few times. TCRdb pairs this DNA with a much larger clone's protein that differs at residue 11, likely a read error; the protein shown was translated from the DNA. The chain couples TRDV1 to TRDJ1, with 8 nucleotides matching TRDD3. No J gene is reported in TCRdb; it was inferred here by comparing the DNA with germline. The CDR3 is 22 amino acids. Trimming took 3 bases from V and 0 from J; bases not matched to a gene: 24. Germline CDR1 TSWWSYY, CDR2 QGS. The DNA for the CDR3 is TGTGCTCTTGGGGAGACTTCCCGGTACTGGAGGATGGGGATACCGTACACCGATAAACTCATCTTT. As protein: CALGETSRYWRMGIPYTDKLIF.

This clone occurred a few times. This sequence is one base from a far larger clone and is likely a read error. Within the sample, other DNA sequences also encode this same CDR3. The CDR3 spells CALGDLIPTCGDTRVPTDKLIF. Here the CDR3 DNA reads TGTGCCCTTGGGGACCTAATTCCTACGTGTGGGGATACGAGGGTTCCCACCGATAAACTCATCTTT. This chain uses TRDV1 with TRDJ1; 9 positions agree with TRDD3. The J gene was missing in TCRdb and was found by matching the end of the DNA to germline. The CDR3 runs to 22 residues. The germline CDR1 and CDR2 sequences are TSWWSYY and QGS.

There are a few counts of this clone. A read error likely explains why the TCRdb protein, taken from a much larger clone, differs from this DNA's translation at residue 21; the protein shown is translated from the DNA. V usage is TRDV2 and J usage is TRDJ3; TRDD3 aligns across 9 bases. Germline V gives CDR1 GEAIGNYY, CDR2 EKD. The CDR3 is 26 residues long. The ends lost 1 base at V and 14 bases at J; junction bases unmatched: 41. The CDR3 loop reads CACDTKGPDRISGIRAFCTQQGQMFF. In nucleotides, the CDR3 is TGTGCCTGTGACACGAAAGGGCCGGACCGAATATCGGGGATACGCGCGTTTTGTACCCAGCAGGGACAGATGTTTTTC.

This clone has a handful of counts. TCRdb assigns this DNA the protein of a much larger clone, which departs from its translation at residue 8; this likely reflects a read error, and the protein shown comes from translating the DNA. CDR3 region: CACDTLGSRGADKLIF. CDR3 sequence (DNA): TGTGCCTGTGACACACTGGGGTCCCGAGGGGCCGATAAACTCATCTTT. The chain has TRDV2 and TRDJ1; 7 bases align to TRDD3. Germline V gene lookup returns CDR1 GEAIGNYY and CDR2 EKD. J gave up 3 bases and V 1 base, and 10 bases lay outside the gene matches. This CDR3 is built from 16 residues.

The sample holds a few counts of this clone. A single base separates this from a much larger clone, so it may be a read error. V gene TRDV1 combines with J gene TRDJ1; 7 bases are shared with TRDD3. Germline V CDR1 and CDR2: TSWWSYY, QGS. The CDR3 covers 24 residues. V lost 2 bases to trimming and J lost 0 bases; unmatched junction nucleotides: 30. For the CDR3, the DNA is TGTGCTCTTGGGGAAAAAGGAGTCGTCTTACTCGACATGGGGGGGATTCAGTACACCGATAAACTCATCTTT. Translation gives CALGEKGVVLLDMGGIQYTDKLIF.

On this clone itself: The protein TCRdb lists belongs to a much larger clone and differs from this DNA's translation at residue 18, which points to a read error; the protein shown is made from the DNA. The CDR3 is CACDTGGNWGNPYTDKLTF. DNA for the CDR3: TGTGCCTGTGACACCGGGGGTAACTGGGGGAATCCTTACACCGATAAACTCACCTTT. No call exists for the J gene, whereas the V gene is TRDV2; the table gives TRDD3 as D, unverified against the DNA. The CDR3 is made up of 19 amino acids. The V gene's germline CDR1 is GEAIGNYY and CDR2 EKD.

This chain links TRDV1 with TRDJ1; 10 nucleotides match TRDD3. Assignment of the J gene here rests on matching the DNA to germline, because TCRdb gives none. V gave up 5 bases and J gave up 9 bases; unmatched junction bases: 18. The CDR3 runs 17 residues. In germline, CDR1 is TSWWSYY, CDR2 QGS. In DNA form, the CDR3 reads TGTGCTCTTGGGACTCTTAGAACAGGTGGTTGGGGGATACAACTCATCTTT. As protein: CALGTLRTGGWGIQLIF.

This clone was counted between two and nine times. A far larger clone is one nucleotide away, so this likely arose from a read error. Within the sample, other DNA sequences also encode this same CDR3. The V gene is TRDV1; the J gene was not called; no check of the table's D call, TRDD3, against the DNA was made. The CDR3 length is 22 residues. Germline CDR1 and CDR2: TSWWSYY and QGS. CDR3 loop: CALGVQGLEYAGGYEYTDKLIF. In nucleotides, the CDR3 is TGTGCTCTTGGGGTCCAAGGATTGGAGTACGCTGGGGGATACGAATACACCGATAAACTCATCTTC.

Only a few counts were recorded for this clone. A read error likely explains this, since a far larger clone differs by one base. The same CDR3 arises from other DNA sequences in this sample as well. The V and J genes are TRDV1 and TRDJ1, with TRDD3 matching 11 bases. CDR1 and CDR2 from the germline V gene are TSWWSYY and QGS. The CDR3 covers 16 residues. With V trimmed by 7 bases and J by 5 bases, 12 bases remained unmatched. CDR3 in DNA: TGTGCTCTTGAGAGGCTGCTGGGGGATACTGGGGATAAACTCATCTTT. Translated, it gives CALERLLGDTGDKLIF.

This clone ranks as medium-sized. Other DNA sequences within the sample encode an identical CDR3. V usage is TRDV2 and J usage is TRDJ1; D is unclear. V lost 4 bases, J lost 0 bases, and 14 bases lay in between. CDR3 length equals 15 residues. CDR1 is GEAIGNYY and CDR2 is EKD in the germline V gene. The CDR3, as DNA: TGTGCCTGTGATCCTGTAGGGCCGCACACCGATAAACTCATCTTT. The encoded protein is CACDPVGPHTDKLIF.

A note on this clone: The TCRdb record carries a much larger clone's protein, which differs from this DNA's translation at residue 15; a read error is the likely cause, and the protein listed here is the DNA translation. This sequence joins TRDV2 and TRDJ1; 8 bases map to TRDD3. TCRdb is silent on the J gene; assignment here came from matching the DNA to germline. From germline, CDR1 is GEAIGNYY and CDR2 EKD. There are 18 residues in the CDR3. CDR3 protein: CACDTVGLGGSNTDRLIF. In DNA, the CDR3 is TGTGCCTGTGACACCGTGGGTCTTGGGGGATCCAACACCGATAGACTCATCTTT.

Only a few counts were recorded for this clone. The protein TCRdb gives is from a much larger clone and does not agree with this DNA's translation at residue 15, likely a read error; the protein shown here comes from the DNA. The rearrangement links TRDV2 to TRDJ1; TRDD3 agrees at 7 bases. The CDR3 runs 18 residues. Germline-derived CDR1 and CDR2 are GEAIGNYY and EKD. The CDR3 DNA reads TGTGCCTGTGACACCGTGGGGCGTACTGGGGATTACACCGATAACCTCATCTTT. It encodes CACDTVGRTGDYTDNLIF.

Details on this clone: The TCRdb record carries a much larger clone's protein, which differs from this DNA's translation at residue 7; a read error is the likely cause, and the protein listed here is the DNA translation. The rearrangement joins TRDV1 to TRDJ1, with unresolved D. The J gene was missing in TCRdb and was found by matching the end of the DNA to germline. The CDR3 sequence is 22 residues long. In germline, CDR1 is TSWWSYY, CDR2 QGS. V was pared by 3 bases and J by 0 bases, with 32 bases between. The CDR3: CALGDLSRRDRTSLTYTDKLIF. The CDR3 DNA reads as TGTGCTCTTGGGGATCTTTCCAGAAGGGACCGTACATCGTTAACTTACACCGATAAACTCATCTTT.

Details on this clone: This DNA translates differently at residue 16 from the TCRdb protein, which is that of a much larger clone; a read error is likely, and the protein shown is the DNA's own translation. This chain links TRDV2 with TRDJ1; 8 positions agree with TRDD3. TCRdb carries no J gene annotation; the J gene was assigned here by matching the DNA with germline. CDR3 size: 19 residues. The germline V gene has CDR1 GEAIGNYY and CDR2 EKD. This CDR3 is CACDTDYWGAGPYTDELIF. The CDR3 nucleotides are TGTGCCTGTGACACCGACTACTGGGGGGCCGGGCCTTACACCGATGAACTCATCTTT.

Remarks on this clone: The protein that TCRdb holds for this DNA derives from a much larger clone and differs from the translated DNA at residue 11, which likely indicates a read error; the protein shown here is translated from the DNA. The chain joins TRDV2 to TRDJ1; 13 bases fit TRDD3. TCRdb does not report a J gene; here it was assigned by matching the DNA to germline references. V lost 2 bases, J lost 3 bases, and 5 bases stayed unmatched. Germline CDR1 GEAIGNYY, CDR2 EKD. This CDR3 is built from 16 residues. The CDR3 here is CACDILGDTLPDKLIF. For the CDR3, the DNA is TGTGCCTGTGACATACTGGGGGATACGCTCCCCGATAAACTCATCTTT.

Details on this clone: This DNA's translation differs at residue 12 from TCRdb's protein, which comes from a much larger clone; a read error is likely, and the protein shown is translated from the DNA. The chain recombines TRDV1 with TRDJ1; TRDD2 agrees at 8 bases. CDR3 length: 20 amino acids. Germline-derived CDR1 and CDR2 are TSWWSYY and QGS. V lost 3 bases, J lost 0 bases, and 18 bases stayed unmatched. For the CDR3, the DNA is TGTGCTCTTGGGGACCCACAATCTTCCTACCCTCGCCCGTACACCGATAAACTCATCTTT. Its protein is CALGDPQSSYPRPYTDKLIF.

This clone has a count of ten or more. For this DNA, TCRdb reports the protein of a much larger clone, which diverges at residue 12, most likely from a read error; the protein presented here is translated directly from the DNA. This sequence joins TRDV1 and TRDJ1; possible D gene TRDD3, 6 bases. Germline CDR1 reads TSWWSYY; CDR2 reads QGS. The CDR3 extends over 17 amino acids. The ends were cut back, 2 bases at V and 3 bases at J, with 19 bases in the middle. This CDR3 reads CALGEGRPVPGADKLIF. CDR3 DNA sequence: TGTGCTCTTGGGGAAGGTAGGCCAGTTCCTGGGGCCGATAAACTCATCTTT.

In regard to this clone: The TCRdb protein, from a much larger clone, departs from this DNA's translation at residue 11, likely by read error; the protein shown derives from the DNA. V usage is TRDV1 and J usage is TRDJ1; 9 positions agree with TRDD3. The CDR3 covers 18 residues. Germline lookup yields CDR1 TSWWSYY and CDR2 QGS. The V and J ends lost 2 bases and 8 bases, in that order; junction bases with no gene match: 18. CDR3 DNA: TGTGCTCTTGGGGAAACTAGGACTGGGGGACACCTATCGACAAAACTCATCTTT. The encoded protein is CALGETRTGGHLSTKLIF.